The present T cell receptor beta chain was sequenced within a study of Graves' ophthalmopathy and Graves' hyperthyroidism. The CDR3 covers 18 residues. V shed 2 bases and J 0 bases; nucleotides not matched to a gene: 5. CDR1 is ENHRY and CDR2 is SYGVKD in the germline V gene. Researchers took RNA transcripts and amplified TCR beta CDR3 regions from them. The workflow started with a first-round RT-PCR run with HTBI primers and then moved on to a second-round multiplex PCR. TCRdb called the multiplex PCR reads again in MiXCR, with one record for every CDR3 protein. The table has some 350,000 distinct CDR3 sequences, about 15% seen once; the top ten hold 2.4%. This clonotype was detected many times.

The sample comprised peripheral blood. This receptor was identified in an adult woman with stable Graves' hyperthyroidism. This chain connects TRBV10-3 to TRBJ2-6; TRBD1 matches at 9 bases. The CDR3 sequence: CAISEPTTGGSGANVLTF. The CDR3 DNA is TGTGCCATCAGTGAGCCGACGACAGGGGGCTCTGGGGCCAACGTCCTGACTTTC.